These T cell receptor beta chains were read from a single sample in a study of T cell repertoires in ileal Crohn's disease. Generated by immunoSEQ multiplex PCR, the TCRdb table keeps only in-frame clones and is missing some. The sample includes under 2,500 clones, 79% of them seen just once. The specimen sequenced was ileal tissue. The receptors here all came from an adult with Crohn's disease. The CDR3 runs from the conserved cysteine through the conserved F or W. A D gene is named only where the DNA matches it firmly. Expanded clones get a size class; other rows say once, few or many, or leave the size out.

TRBJ2-5	-	TRBD2	TRBV4-2	TGTGCCAGCAGCCAAGAACTGGCTAGCGGGACCCAAGAGACCCAGTACTTC	CASSQELASGTQETQYF
TRBJ2-2	-	TRBD2	TRBV14	TGTGCCAGCAGCCAGAGAGGGCCTAGCGGTACCGGGGAGCTGTTTTTT	CASSQRGPSGTGELFF
TRBJ2-1	-	-	TRBV9	TGTGCCAGCAGCCCACGATGGTGGAGGTCCTACAATGAGCAGTTCTTC	CASSPRWWRSYNEQFF
TRBJ2-5	-	-	TRBV5-1	TGCGCCAGCAGCTTTCTTGTTTTGTCGAGGAAACCCGGAGAGACCCAGTACTTC	CASSFLVLSRKPGETQYF
TRBJ1-4	large	-	TRBV4-2	TGTGCCAGCAGCCAAGATACAGGGCATGAAAAACTGTTTTTT	CASSQDTGHEKLFF
TRBJ1-2	-	-	TRBV6-4	TGTGCCACTGCGAGAGGTGGGGGCTACACCTTC	CATARGGGYTF
TRBJ2-5	-	TRBD2	TRBV9	TGTGCCAGCAGCCCCAGACTAGCCCTTCAAGAGACCCAGTACTTC	CASSPRLALQETQYF
TRBJ1-1	-	-	TRBV15	TGTGCCACCAGCCGATCCCAGGGGATGAACACTGAAGCTTTCTTT	CATSRSQGMNTEAFF
TRBJ1-5	few	TRBD1	TRBV7-2	TGTGCCAGCAGCCGAGACAGGGCGGTAGGTCAGCCCCAGCATTTT	CASSRDRAVGQPQHF
TRBJ2-1	-	-	TRBV30	TGTGCCTGGAGTACGTTAGTAGTAGCTGAGCAGTTCTTC	CAWSTLVVAEQFF
TRBJ1-2	-	TRBD1	TRBV19	TGTGCCAGTAGTGGGGGGACAGGGGGAGTCTATGGCTACACCTTC	CASSGGTGGVYGYTF
TRBJ1-2	once	-	TRBV2	TGTGCCAGCGAAACAGAAGCGGTAACTAACTATGGCTACACCTTC	CASETEAVTNYGYTF
TRBJ1-2	-	-	TRBV6-6	TGTGCCAGCAGCCCCGGCGCAGTCGGAGACGGCTACACCTTC	CASSPGAVGDGYTF
TRBJ2-7	large	TRBD1	TRBV9	TGTGCCAGCAGCGAACAGTGGGACAGTACCTACGAGCAGTACTTC	CASSEQWDSTYEQYF
TRBJ2-4	-	TRBD2	TRBV6-1	TGTGCCAGCAGTGAAGCGCTAGCGGGGGCCTTCGCTTCCAAAAACATTCAGTACTTC	CASSEALAGAFASKNIQYF
TRBJ1-1	-	-	TRBV25-1	TGTGCCAGCAGCCGGGCCAGGGAAACTTTCTTT	CASSRARETFF
TRBJ1-1	-	-	TRBV2	TGTGCCAGCAGTGAAACAGGGTACACTGAAGCTTTCTTT	CASSETGYTEAFF
TRBJ2-5	-	TRBD2	TRBV9	TGTGCCAGCAGCGAACCCCTTGGGCTAGCGGACCAAGAGACCCAGTACTTC	CASSEPLGLADQETQYF
TRBJ2-2	few	-	TRBV10-3	TGTGCCATCAAAGGCACAGAGAACACCGGGGAGCTGTTTTTT	CAIKGTENTGELFF
TRBJ2-5	few	-	TRBV27	TGTGCCAGAAATGGAGGGTCGCGGGAAGAGACCCAGTACTTC	CARNGGSREETQYF
TRBJ2-3	few	-	TRBV4-2	TGTGCCAGCAGCCAAGTAGACGGGGAGACAGATACGCAGTATTTT	CASSQVDGETDTQYF
TRBJ2-7	-	-	TRBV6-5	TGTGCCAGCAGTTCCTTTTCGGACGAGCAGTACTTC	CASSSFSDEQYF
TRBJ1-3	once	-	TRBV4-2	TGTGCCAGCAGCCAAACAATCAACCCCCTTTGGGCAGGGGAAAAGGGAAACACCATATATTTT	CASSQTINPLWAGEKGNTIYF
TRBJ1-6	-	-	TRBV2	TGTGCCAGCAGTGTGGGCACAGTAAATAATTCACCCCTCCACTTT	CASSVGTVNNSPLHF
TRBJ1-3	-	-	TRBV29-1	TGCAGTGCGACGACCGGCCAGGGGGGAAACACCATATATTTT	CSATTGQGGNTIYF
TRBJ1-4	-	TRBD1	TRBV2	TGTGCCAGCTCTAAACCGGGACAGGAAATTGAAAAACTGTTTTTT	CASSKPGQEIEKLFF
TRBJ2-7	once	TRBD2	TRBV19	TGTGCCAGCCAGCGGGAGAATGGCTACGAGCAGTACTTC	CASQRENGYEQYF
TRBJ2-5	-	-	TRBV7-9	TGTGCCAGCAGCTTAGTGCCTGTTCAGCAAGAGACCCAGTACTTC	CASSLVPVQQETQYF
TRBJ2-2	once	-	TRBV7-2	TGTGCCAGCACACAGGGTTGGACCGGGGAGCTGTTTTTT	CASTQGWTGELFF